Listed below are T cell receptor beta chains from one sample, sequenced in a study of T cells in Graves' hyperthyroidism and ophthalmopathy. TCRdb re-called the multiplex PCR reads through MiXCR, storing one row per CDR3 protein. The table records a few hundred thousand distinct CDR3 sequences, roughly 13% of them present only once. The sequenced sample was blood. All receptors come from a woman under 30 with Graves' hyperthyroidism. CDR3s leave out the opening cysteine and the closing phenylalanine or tryptophan. The order of the fields is CDR3 length, D gene, V gene, CDR3 protein. A D gene is named only where the DNA matches it firmly.

len: 12; d_gene: NA; v_gene: TRBV7-8; CDR3aa: ASSLRQLGETQY
len: 15; d_gene: TRBD2; v_gene: TRBV28; CDR3aa: ASSHRTSGPNTGELF
len: 14; d_gene: NA; v_gene: TRBV28; CDR3aa: ASSFGSRDTPYEQY
len: 9; d_gene: NA; v_gene: TRBV28; CDR3aa: ASTQGVEQF
len: 13; d_gene: TRBD1; v_gene: TRBV5-1; CDR3aa: ASSLFGTGEGEQY
len: 13; d_gene: NA; v_gene: TRBV6-1; CDR3aa: ASSEAPTRNTEAF
len: 14; d_gene: NA; v_gene: TRBV9; CDR3aa: ASSVTGRSSTDTQY
len: 9; d_gene: NA; v_gene: TRBV7-9; CDR3aa: ATTGDTEAF
len: 12; d_gene: NA; v_gene: TRBV6-1; CDR3aa: ASSEVPRRDGYT
len: 12; d_gene: TRBD1; v_gene: TRBV20-1; CDR3aa: SAFDRGDTYEQY
len: 13; d_gene: NA; v_gene: TRBV6-2/TRBV6-3; CDR3aa: ASSYPEGLTYEQY
len: 7; d_gene: NA; v_gene: TRBV28; CDR3aa: ASGFEQY
len: 14; d_gene: NA; v_gene: TRBV7-3; CDR3aa: ASSLNGVALGTEAF
len: 14; d_gene: TRBD2; v_gene: TRBV28; CDR3aa: ASSSPSGRYTGELF
len: 13; d_gene: TRBD1; v_gene: TRBV10-2; CDR3aa: ASSESFRGQEGYT
len: 12; d_gene: NA; v_gene: TRBV5-1; CDR3aa: ASSRGVQGYGYT
len: 11; d_gene: NA; v_gene: TRBV6-4; CDR3aa: ASSEGLGNEQY
len: 12; d_gene: NA; v_gene: TRBV3-1; CDR3aa: ASSHSGGDTEAF
len: 14; d_gene: TRBD1; v_gene: TRBV10-1; CDR3aa: ASSESIGGRGNEQF
len: 13; d_gene: NA; v_gene: TRBV7-3; CDR3aa: ASSLNGPGTDTQY
len: 12; d_gene: NA; v_gene: TRBV7-2; CDR3aa: ASSLEGRTDGYT
len: 13; d_gene: NA; v_gene: TRBV15; CDR3aa: ATSMGPSEYYEQY
len: 14; d_gene: NA; v_gene: TRBV4-1; CDR3aa: ASSHRQGPLYNEQF
len: 10; d_gene: NA; v_gene: TRBV28; CDR3aa: ASSPPGNRAF
len: 11; d_gene: NA; v_gene: TRBV18; CDR3aa: ASSPQGGTEAF
len: 11; d_gene: NA; v_gene: TRBV7-6; CDR3aa: ASSLGGGGGYT
len: 14; d_gene: TRBD2; v_gene: TRBV20-1; CDR3aa: SAFRTSGRYMDEQF
len: 11; d_gene: NA; v_gene: TRBV28; CDR3aa: ASTGGGRETQY
len: 10; d_gene: NA; v_gene: TRBV2; CDR3aa: ASSDSRTEAF
len: 12; d_gene: NA; v_gene: TRBV6-2/TRBV6-3; CDR3aa: ASSYMGSGSEAF
len: 15; d_gene: NA; v_gene: TRBV19; CDR3aa: ASSIFPRGSGTGELF
len: 11; d_gene: NA; v_gene: TRBV20-1; CDR3aa: SASLGVAWEQY
len: 9; d_gene: NA; v_gene: TRBV30; CDR3aa: AWSVGETQY
len: 12; d_gene: NA; v_gene: TRBV9; CDR3aa: ASSVEPLNTEAF
len: 15; d_gene: TRBD2; v_gene: TRBV28; CDR3aa: ASVITGTSGRINEQF
len: 14; d_gene: TRBD2; v_gene: TRBV20-1; CDR3aa: SANGLAGAWGYEQY
len: 11; d_gene: NA; v_gene: TRBV20-1; CDR3aa: SARRDSNQPQH
len: 18; d_gene: NA; v_gene: TRBV27; CDR3aa: ASSLEVMGGRTRGTGELF
len: 12; d_gene: NA; v_gene: TRBV19; CDR3aa: ASSKLSRYNEQF
len: 13; d_gene: TRBD2; v_gene: TRBV7-9; CDR3aa: ASSSTGLVLNERY
len: 14; d_gene: NA; v_gene: TRBV19; CDR3aa: ASTLPGGRRNQPQH
len: 13; d_gene: TRBD1; v_gene: TRBV7-8; CDR3aa: ASSLTRQGGNGYT
len: 12; d_gene: NA; v_gene: TRBV12-3/TRBV12-4; CDR3aa: ASSNGRNQETQY
len: 13; d_gene: NA; v_gene: TRBV5-6; CDR3aa: ASSFQTGPQGTQY
len: 11; d_gene: NA; v_gene: TRBV2; CDR3aa: ASRGEGTAGYT
len: 12; d_gene: NA; v_gene: TRBV20-1; CDR3aa: SARDVQRSTEAF
len: 12; d_gene: TRBD2; v_gene: TRBV2; CDR3aa: ATHYGGRTDTQY
len: 10; d_gene: NA; v_gene: TRBV12-3/TRBV12-4; CDR3aa: ASRSGTVGYT
len: 11; d_gene: NA; v_gene: TRBV29-1; CDR3aa: SVEGSLVDTQY
len: 13; d_gene: TRBD2; v_gene: TRBV18; CDR3aa: ASSTSGSSFNEQF
len: 14; d_gene: TRBD2; v_gene: TRBV27; CDR3aa: ASSLSGLAGPDTQY
len: 11; d_gene: NA; v_gene: TRBV9; CDR3aa: ASSSGAGYGYT